The 21 T cell receptor beta chains below were found in one sample sequenced in a study of CD8+CD57+ T cells in acquired aplastic anemia. Genomic DNA provided the template from which TCR beta VDJ and CDR3 profiles were obtained. TCRdb analysed the reads with MiXCR anew, one entry per CDR3 protein. The data contain 250,000 to 300,000 distinct CDR3 sequences, 45% to 65% of them seen just once; the ten biggest clones take up approximately 8%. Sequenced sample: sorted CD4+, CD8+, or CD8+CD57+ T cells (not recorded which) from PBMCs. The receptors here all came from a human donor with severe aplastic anemia or a healthy control (not recorded which).

The table lists this clonotype with many counts. This chain uses TRBV5-8 with TRBJ2-1; D possibly corresponds to TRBD2 (5 bases). V gave up 6 bases and J gave up 12 bases, with 10 bases separating them. This CDR3 region has 10 residues. CDR1 is SGHTS, CDR2 YDEGEE, per germline. CDR3 loop: CASTGIRQFF. In DNA, the CDR3 is TGTGCCAGCACGGGAATTAGGCAGTTCTTC.

For this clonotype: Just one base apart from a much larger clone, this may be a read error. V usage is TRBV10-3 and J usage is TRBJ1-5; D remains unclear. Germline CDR1 and CDR2: ENHRY and SYGVKD. The CDR3 length is 14 residues. Trimming removed 5 bases from V and 5 bases from J, with 13 bases in between. The CDR3 DNA sequence: TGTGCCATCAGTCTCCCAGGAATAGATCAGCCCCAGCATTTT. This translates into CAISLPGIDQPQHF.

This clonotype turned up a few times. V is TRBV7-3 and J is TRBJ2-3, with D possibly called TRBD1 or TRBD2 (5 bases each). Germline CDR1 reads SGHTA; CDR2 reads FQGTGA. Trimming took 5 bases from V and 6 from J, leaving 15 bases between them. CDR3 length equals 14 residues. The CDR3 DNA follows: TGTGCCAGCAGCCACCGGGACCAAGGGGATACGCAGTATTTT. It encodes CASSHRDQGDTQYF.

The J gene is TRBJ2-7, the V gene TRBV29-1, with a tentative D call TRBD1 (6 bases). The V end was cut by 4 bases, the J end by 1 base, with 8 bases between. The CDR3 consists of 12 residues. Germline CDR1 reads SQVTM; CDR2 reads ANQGSEA. CDR3 protein: CSVGDNSYEQYF. CDR3 sequence (DNA): TGCAGCGTTGGGGACAATTCCTACGAGCAGTACTTC.

This rearrangement joins TRBV5-5 to TRBJ2-5; D unclear. The germline CDR1 and CDR2 sequences are SGHKS and YYEKEE (reference sequence). V was pared by 0 bases and J by 3 bases, with 6 bases between. This CDR3 is built from 13 residues. CDR3 in DNA: TGTGCCAGCAGCTTGGCTGGAAAAGAGACCCAGTACTTC. Residues: CASSLAGKETQYF.

This clonotype has just a few counts. This sequence joins TRBV10-3 and TRBJ2-7; 11 nucleotides agree with TRBD1. CDR1 is ENHRY and CDR2 is SYGVKD in the germline V gene. V dropped 3 bases and J dropped 4; count of bases not matched to a gene: 8. There are 16 residues in the CDR3. Here the CDR3 reads CAISDSGQGARYEQYF. Here the CDR3 DNA reads TGTGCCATCAGTGACTCCGGACAGGGGGCAAGATACGAGCAGTACTTC.

The gene calls are TRBV19 and TRBJ1-2, with a weak D call TRBD1 (5 bases). CDR3 length equals 13 residues. V was shortened by 7 bases and J by 4 bases, with 13 bases between the two germline ends. Per germline, CDR1 LNHDA and CDR2 SQIVND (reference sequence). CDR3 region: CASTADSSYGYTF. The CDR3 DNA is TGTGCCAGTACCGCCGACAGTAGCTATGGCTACACCTTC.

Of note for this clonotype: The conserved phenylalanine or tryptophan normally closing the CDR3 is absent here, so this likely arose from a read error. This chain uses TRBV5-1 with TRBJ1-3; D unclear. This CDR3 region has 15 residues. Germline V CDR1 and CDR2: SGHRS, YFSETQ. The CDR3 bases are TGCGCCAGCAGCTTGGGTCCGGTCTCTGGAAGCACCATATATTCT. It is translated as CASSLGPVSGSTIYS.

This clonotype has more than one count but fewer than ten. V gene TRBV25-1 combines with J gene TRBJ2-5; the match to TRBD2 covers 10 bases. CDR3 length: 16 residues. V trimming: 4 bases; J trimming: 7 bases; junction bases outside the gene matches: 12. Looked up from germline, CDR1 is MGHDK and CDR2 is SYGVNS. The CDR3 nucleotides are TGTGCCAGCAGTGGACCCACTAGCGGGGAGCCAAGGACCCAGTACTTC. As protein: CASSGPTSGEPRTQYF. Based on the CDR3 plus reference TRBV25-1 and TRBJ2-5, the full variable domain is EADIYQTPRYLVIGTGKKITLECSQTMGHDKMYWYQQDPGMELHLIHYSYGVNSTEKGDLSSESTVSRIRTEHFPLTLESARPSHTSQYLCASSGPTSGEPRTQYFGPGTRLLVL.

This clonotype was counted between two and nine times. At one end the junction does not follow the germline gene, possibly because of a read error. The V and J genes are TRBV9 and TRBJ2-3; 11 nucleotides line up with TRBD2. The CDR3 runs to 16 residues. Germline V lookup: CDR1 SGDLS, CDR2 YYNGEE. CDR3 in amino acids: CASSAASGGIADTQYF. The CDR3 bases are TGCGCCAGCAGTGCGGCTAGCGGGGGGATCGCAGATACGCAGTATTTT.

This clonotype was counted ten times or more. CDR3 in DNA: TGTGGGACGGGACACTTTAACACCGGGGAGCTGTTTTTT. Protein sequence: CGTGHFNTGELFF. The chain combines TRBV19 with TRBJ2-2, with TRBD1 as a possible D gene (6 bases). This CDR3 region has 13 residues. Germline V CDR1 and CDR2: LNHDA, SQIVND (reference sequence).

The rearrangement joins TRBV20-1 to TRBJ1-5; no clear D gene. CDR3 length: 14 residues. CDR1 is DFQATT and CDR2 is SNEGSKA in the germline V gene (reference sequence). With 4 bases removed from V and 4 bases from J, the gap between germline ends came to 14 bases. Here the CDR3 DNA reads TGCAGTGCTAACGAGGGTGTGGGAAATCAGCCCCAGCATTTT. Its protein is CSANEGVGNQPQHF.

Turning to this clonotype: The missing conserved phenylalanine or tryptophan at the end of this CDR3 makes a read error likely. This chain links TRBV20-1 with TRBJ2-5; the match to TRBD2 covers 10 bases. Germline V gene data show CDR1 as DFQATT and CDR2 as SNEGSKA (reference sequence). J lost 6 bases, V lost 6 bases, and 13 bases had no gene match. The CDR3 is 15 amino acids. Written as DNA, the CDR3 is TGCAGTGCAGCTAGCGGGAGCTCATCGGGAAAGACCCAGTACCTC. Protein: CSAASGSSSGKTQYL.

The table lists this clonotype with many counts. This sequence joins TRBV19 and TRBJ1-4; 10 bases agree with TRBD1. The CDR3 sequence is 18 residues long. V lost 7 bases and J lost 1; bases outside the gene matches: 12. The germline V gene encodes CDR1 LNHDA and CDR2 SQIVND (reference sequence). CDR3: CASKSDDRGPGTNEKLFF. The CDR3 bases are TGTGCCAGTAAGTCCGATGACAGGGGGCCCGGAACTAATGAAAAACTGTTTTTT.

This chain joins TRBV10-1 and TRBJ2-1, with D possibly being TRBD2 (6 bases). V dropped 3 bases and J dropped 4 bases, with 16 bases sitting between them. Germline V gene lookup returns CDR1 WNHNN and CDR2 SYGVQD (reference sequence). The CDR3 spans 16 residues. The CDR3, as DNA: TGCGCCAGCAGTGACCCGACTAGTGGGGGATACAATGAGCAGTTCTTC. This translates into CASSDPTSGGYNEQFF.

Only a few counts were recorded for this clonotype. This chain connects TRBV19 to TRBJ1-5; tentatively, D is TRBD1 or TRBD2 (7 bases each). The tail of the sequence fits TRBJ2-3 better, so the J call may be wrong. Per germline, CDR1 LNHDA and CDR2 SQIVND (reference sequence). The CDR3 is 19 amino acids. The CDR3 DNA follows: TGTGCCAGTAGCCGTCTATCTCACGGGGGGACAGTGGACCTGGTGGCCCAGTATTTT. Residues: CASSRLSHGGTVDLVAQYF.

This clonotype was picked up many times. The chain combines TRBV19 with TRBJ1-5; a weak D match, TRBD1 (6 bases). The CDR3 runs 15 residues. Germline CDR1 reads LNHDA; CDR2 reads SQIVND (reference sequence). Trimming shortened V by 10 bases and J by 9 bases, and 25 bases separated the two germline ends. This chain's CDR3 is CATVDSRGDRGPQHF. The CDR3 region has the DNA TGTGCCACCGTCGACTCCAGGGGAGACCGGGGGCCCCAGCATTTT. The entire variable domain, with the rest obtained from reference TRBV19 and TRBJ1-5, is as follows: DGGITQSPKYLFRKEGQNVTLSCEQNLNHDAMYWYRQDPGQGLRLIYYSQIVNDFQKGDIAEGYSVSREKKESFPLTVTSAQKNPTAFYLCATVDSRGDRGPQHFGDGTRLSIL.

The chain couples TRBV7-6 to TRBJ1-5; perhaps TRBD1 as D (6 bases). Trimming stripped 2 bases from V and 4 bases from J, with 9 bases between. Germline CDR1 is SGHVS and CDR2 is FNYEAQ. The CDR3 has 14 amino acids. The CDR3 sequence is CASSLNRVNQPQHF. For the CDR3, the DNA is TGTGCCAGCAGCTTAAACAGGGTTAATCAGCCCCAGCATTTT.

V is TRBV5-1 and J is TRBJ2-2; 8 nucleotides match TRBD1. The length of the CDR3 is 16 residues. The germline CDR1 and CDR2 sequences are SGHRS and YFSETQ. With 0 bases clipped from V and 3 bases from J, the junction kept 4 bases outside the gene matches. DNA for the CDR3: TGCGCCAGCAGCTTGGAGGGACAGGCGGACACCGGGGAGCTGTTTTTT. Its translation: CASSLEGQADTGELFF.

This clonotype was observed once. A much larger clone sits a single nucleotide away, making a read error possible. J is TRBJ2-3 and V is TRBV9; 11 bases are shared with TRBD1. The CDR3 is made up of 20 amino acids. The germline CDR1 and CDR2 sequences are SGDLS and YYNGEE. This CDR3 is CASSAPLGTGGISSTVTQYF. In DNA, the CDR3 is TGTGCCAGCAGCGCCCCTTTGGGGACAGGGGGTATTTCGAGTACAGTTACGCAGTATTTT.

This clonotype appeared many times. The V call is TRBV6-6, the J call TRBJ1-4; no firm D call. CDR1 and CDR2 from the germline V gene are MNHNY and SVGAGI (reference sequence). The V end was cut by 0 bases, the J end by 4 bases, with 9 bases between. This CDR3 has 15 amino acids. The CDR3 DNA reads as TGTGCCAGCAGTTACTCGACGCAGTTTAATGAAAAACTGTTTTTT. Residues: CASSYSTQFNEKLFF.